This TCR beta chain derives from a study of cytomegalovirus exposure and HLA in healthy donors. Study outcomes and limitations: Most of the TCR beta V segments (in an earlier analysis) were productive either about 87% or about 30% of the time.

The primer mix had 60 Vbeta and 13 Jbeta primers. Generated by immunoSEQ multiplex PCR, the TCRdb table keeps only in-frame clones and is missing some. The sample has fewer than 200,000 clones; roughly 87% are singletons. The V gene lost 5 bases and the J gene lost 3 bases, with 26 bases spanning the gap. Germline V gene sequence: CDR1 SNHLY, CDR2 FYNNEI. The CDR3 runs 19 residues. For this clone: Its target is not known.

Each donor was nominally healthy when sampled (though unrecorded immune exposures were likely). Sequencing used PBMCs. The chain employs TRBV2 and TRBJ1-5; a weak D match, TRBD1 (6 bases). This clonotype was sampled from a boy between 2 and 15 years old in good health and CMV-seronegative. The CDR3: CASSPGASGRGGLNQPQHF. CDR3 nucleotides: TGTGCCAGCAGTCCCGGCGCGTCGGGCAGGGGTGGGCTCAATCAGCCCCAGCATTTT.